One sample yielded the 28 T cell receptor beta chains listed below, sequenced in a study of blood T cell repertoires in COVID-19. The assay was immunoSEQ multiplex PCR, and TCRdb's table has in-frame clones only and misses some. The sample has 280,000 or so clones, around 88% seen once. The source material was peripheral blood. The receptor set was obtained from a woman aged 25 to 39 who had recovered from COVID-19.

The V call is TRBV9, the J call TRBJ1-6; 9 positions agree with TRBD1. The V segment lost 4 bases and the J segment 6 bases; nucleotides outside the gene matches: 5. From germline, CDR1 is SGDLS and CDR2 YYNGEE. The CDR3 loop spans 15 amino acids. CDR3 residues: CASSTDRGVNSPLHF. CDR3 coding DNA: TGTGCCAGCAGCACGGACAGGGGAGTTAATTCACCCCTCCACTTT.

The chain uses TRBV18 and TRBJ1-2; 8 positions agree with TRBD1. The CDR3 totals 13 residues. V was pared by 5 bases and J by 6 bases, with 5 bases of the junction left unmatched. CDR1 and CDR2 (germline): KGHSH, LQKENI. The CDR3 is CASSSDRVDGYTF. In DNA, the CDR3 is TGTGCCAGCTCATCGGACAGGGTGGATGGCTACACCTTC.

V gene TRBV27 combines with J gene TRBJ2-5; a possible D gene is TRBD2 (5 bases). V was cut by 3 bases and J by 4 bases, with 15 bases left in between. Per the germline V gene, CDR1 is MNHEY and CDR2 is SMNVEV (reference sequence). This CDR3 is built from 15 residues. CDR3 region: CASSFTWNGRETQYF. DNA of the CDR3: TGTGCCAGCAGTTTTACGTGGAATGGGAGAGAGACCCAGTACTTC.

The V gene is TRBV4-3, the J gene TRBJ2-7; a weak D match, TRBD1 (6 bases). The length of the CDR3 is 13 residues. Trimming stripped 5 bases from V and 5 bases from J, with 13 bases between. Germline lookup yields CDR1 LGHNA and CDR2 YSLEER. CDR3 residues: CASSFRGGDEQYF. CDR3 DNA: TGCGCCAGCAGCTTTAGAGGGGGTGACGAGCAGTACTTC.

This clone was counted ten times or more. V usage is TRBV6-5 and J usage is TRBJ1-2, with TRBD1 matching over 7 bases. J gave up 0 bases and V 5 bases, and 3 bases lay outside the gene matches. CDR1 and CDR2 from the germline V gene are MNHEY and SVGAGI. The CDR3 spans 14 residues. CDR3 in DNA: TGTGCCAGCAGTCCGACAGGGACTAACTATGGCTACACCTTC. Residues: CASSPTGTNYGYTF.

The chain combines TRBV28 with TRBJ2-7, with 8 bases aligning to TRBD1. CDR1 is MDHEN, CDR2 SYDVKM, per germline. Unmatched junction bases numbered 7, after V lost 8 bases and J lost 7 bases. The CDR3 is 12 amino acids. In nucleotides, the CDR3 is TGTGCCAGCCAAACAGGGGGTCGGGAGCAGTACTTC. Translating gives CASQTGGREQYF.

The chain recombines TRBV12-3 or TRBV12-4 with TRBJ1-2, with TRBD1 identical over 7 bases. J gave up 8 bases and V 4 bases, and 7 bases lay outside the gene matches. CDR3 length: 13 residues. The CDR3 region is CASSSGTVPGYTF. In DNA form, the CDR3 reads TGTGCCAGCAGTTCCGGGACAGTGCCGGGCTACACCTTC.

V is TRBV6-5 and J is TRBJ1-2; tentatively, D is TRBD1 (6 bases). The CDR3 extends over 14 amino acids. Trimming stripped 6 bases from V and 6 bases from J, with 17 bases between. CDR1 is MNHEY and CDR2 is SVGAGI in the germline V gene. The CDR3 bases are TGTGCCAGCAGCCTATTCCAGGGACATGATGGCTACACCTTC. This codes for CASSLFQGHDGYTF.

The rearrangement links TRBV7-8 to TRBJ2-2; a weak D match, TRBD1 (6 bases). The CDR3 runs to 16 residues. CDR1 is SGHVS, CDR2 FQNEAQ, per germline. V was trimmed by 5 bases and J by 0 bases, leaving 13 bases between them. CDR3 nucleotide sequence: TGTGCCAGCAGCCATTCCGGGACATCGAACACCGGGGAGCTGTTTTTT. Amino acids: CASSHSGTSNTGELFF.

J is TRBJ2-1 and V is TRBV6-1; D might be TRBD1 (6 bases). The CDR3 totals 15 residues. Trimming took 3 bases from V and 8 from J, leaving 17 bases between them. Germline V gene data show CDR1 as MNHNS and CDR2 as SASEGT. The CDR3 here is CASSEIGQGWDEQFF. In DNA form, the CDR3 reads TGTGCCAGCAGTGAGATAGGGCAGGGGTGGGATGAGCAGTTCTTC.

This clone appeared once. DNA of the CDR3: TGTGCCAGCAGCTTAGGGGTGCGGGGGGCGGAGGGGGATACGCAGTATTTT. Its protein product is CASSLGVRGAEGDTQYF. This chain uses TRBV7-2 with TRBJ2-3; 8 bases fit TRBD2. The ends lost 1 base at V and 6 bases at J; junction bases unmatched: 12. CDR3 length: 17 amino acids. Germline CDR1 SGHTA, CDR2 FQGNSA.

The J gene is TRBJ2-1, the V gene TRBV4-2; D possibly corresponds to TRBD1 (5 bases). In germline, CDR1 is LGHNA, CDR2 YNFKEQ. Trimming took 0 bases from V and 4 from J, leaving 7 bases between them. This CDR3 contains 14 residues. The CDR3 spells CASSQDTGYNEQFF. The CDR3 nucleotides read TGTGCCAGCAGCCAAGATACAGGATACAATGAGCAGTTCTTC.

The chain links TRBV19 to TRBJ1-4; no firm D call. The V end was cut by 5 bases, the J end by 5 bases, with 9 bases between. CDR1 LNHDA and CDR2 SQIVND come from the germline V gene (reference sequence). This CDR3 has 13 residues. For the CDR3, the DNA is TGTGCCAGTAGTGTGACCGGGAATGAAAAACTGTTTTTT. This encodes CASSVTGNEKLFF.

This chain uses TRBV28 with TRBJ1-4; D is unresolved. The CDR3 has 13 residues. With 5 bases removed from V and 5 bases from J, the gap between germline ends came to 9 bases. Germline assignment: CDR1 MDHEN and CDR2 SYDVKM. In DNA, the CDR3 is TGTGCCAGCAGTCCCCCTTTCAATGAAAAACTGTTTTTT. It specifies CASSPPFNEKLFF.

The V call is TRBV15, the J call TRBJ1-6; 11 bases match TRBD1. V gave up 0 bases and J gave up 1 base; unmatched junction bases: 5. The CDR3 extends over 19 amino acids. Germline loops: CDR1 LNHNV, CDR2 YYDKDF (reference sequence). The chain's CDR3 is CATSRDYGQGASYNSPLHF. The CDR3 DNA is TGTGCCACCAGCAGAGATTACGGACAGGGGGCTTCCTATAATTCACCCCTCCACTTT.

The chain uses TRBV7-6 and TRBJ1-1, with TRBD1 matching over 7 bases. From germline, CDR1 is SGHVS and CDR2 FNYEAQ. CDR3 length: 16 amino acids. V lost 1 base, J lost 0 bases, and 5 bases stayed unmatched. The CDR3 region is CASSLVGGAVNTEAFF. Written as DNA, the CDR3 is TGTGCCAGCAGCTTAGTAGGGGGCGCGGTGAACACTGAAGCTTTCTTT.

The chain employs TRBV6-5 and TRBJ1-4, with D possibly being TRBD1 (5 bases). This CDR3 spans 13 amino acids. The germline V and J ends were trimmed by 5 bases and 8 bases, with 12 bases remaining between them. Germline V gene data show CDR1 as MNHEY and CDR2 as SVGAGI. The CDR3 loop reads CASSRQYPEKLFF. CDR3 sequence (DNA): TGTGCCAGCAGTCGACAGTACCCCGAAAAACTGTTTTTT.

The V and J genes are TRBV5-1 and TRBJ2-7, with 9 bases fitting TRBD1. With V trimmed by 0 bases and J by 4 bases, 8 bases remained unmatched. The germline V gene encodes CDR1 SGHRS and CDR2 YFSETQ. The CDR3 totals 16 residues. CDR3 sequence reads: CASSLGPGQGIYEQYF. DNA of the CDR3: TGCGCCAGCAGCTTGGGGCCGGGACAGGGAATATACGAGCAGTACTTC.

The chain employs TRBV7-9 and TRBJ2-5; 10 bases map to TRBD2. CDR1 and CDR2 from the germline V gene are SEHNR and FQNEAQ (reference sequence). The V and J ends lost 3 bases and 4 bases, in that order; junction bases with no gene match: 5. The CDR3 spans 15 residues. The CDR3 reads CASSFLAGVGETQYF. The CDR3 region has the DNA TGTGCCAGCAGCTTCCTAGCGGGGGTAGGAGAGACCCAGTACTTC.

The chain joins TRBV28 to TRBJ1-4; tentative D call: TRBD1 (5 bases). Trimming shortened V by 6 bases and J by 7 bases, and 12 bases separated the two germline ends. Germline V gives CDR1 MDHEN, CDR2 SYDVKM. The CDR3 sequence is 13 residues long. As DNA, the CDR3 is TGTGCCAGCAGGGGTTGGGGGGGTGAAAAACTGTTTTTT. This gives the protein CASRGWGGEKLFF. The entire variable domain, with the rest obtained from reference TRBV28 and TRBJ1-4, is as follows: DVKVTQSSRYLVKRTGEKVFLECVQDMDHENMFWYRQDPGLGLRLIYFSYDVKMKEKGDIPEGYSVSREKKERFSLILESASTNQTSMYLCASRGWGGEKLFFGSGTQLSVL.

V is TRBV9 and J is TRBJ2-6, with TRBD1 as a possible D gene (6 bases). V shed 4 bases and J shed 5 bases, with 31 bases lying between them. CDR1 and CDR2 (germline): SGDLS, YYNGEE. The CDR3 loop spans 21 amino acids. CDR3 protein: CASSPSGGLRGTSPWANVLTF. The CDR3 DNA is TGTGCCAGCAGCCCCAGCGGTGGGTTGAGGGGGACCTCCCCCTGGGCCAACGTCCTGACTTTC.

The gene calls are TRBV7-2 and TRBJ2-5; D is unresolved. Germline values: CDR1 SGHTA, CDR2 FQGNSA. The CDR3 is 14 residues long. Trimming shortened V by 1 base and J by 1 base, and 7 bases separated the two germline ends. The CDR3 protein is CASSLGRFQETQYF. DNA of the CDR3: TGTGCCAGCAGCTTAGGCAGGTTCCAAGAGACCCAGTACTTC.

CDR3 DNA sequence: TGTGCCAGCAGCCCCCCCGGAGGGGGGGCCGCCTACAATGAGCAGTTCTTC. Its translation is CASSPPGGGAAYNEQFF. This chain uses TRBV4-2 with TRBJ2-1; D is possibly TRBD2 (7 bases). The CDR3 has 17 amino acids. Germline CDR1 is LGHNA and CDR2 is YNFKEQ. V was pared by 4 bases and J by 2 bases, with 18 bases between.

This chain links TRBV24-1 with TRBJ2-3; 7 bases align to TRBD1. J was trimmed by 2 bases and V by 9 bases; bases with no gene match: 4. Germline V gene lookup returns CDR1 KGHDR and CDR2 SFDVKD. The length of the CDR3 is 13 residues. The CDR3 DNA follows: TGTGCCACCGCCGGGACAGACACAGATACGCAGTATTTT. Translating gives CATAGTDTDTQYF.

The chain couples TRBV9 to TRBJ1-2; the D is unclear. The CDR3 totals 16 residues. With 0 bases removed from V and 3 bases from J, the gap between germline ends came to 15 bases. Germline CDR1 is SGDLS and CDR2 is YYNGEE. CDR3 DNA: TGTGCCAGCAGCGTAGATCCGGGGTCAGACCACTATGGCTACACCTTC. Its translation: CASSVDPGSDHYGYTF.

The V and J genes are TRBV11-2 and TRBJ2-3; 10 bases are shared with TRBD1. Germline assignment: CDR1 SGHAT and CDR2 FQNNGV. After removal of 2 bases from V and 0 bases from J, the junction contained 2 bases not matched to a gene. The CDR3 extends over 16 amino acids. The CDR3 nucleotides read TGTGCCAGCAGCTTACAGGGACAGGGGAGCACAGATACGCAGTATTTT. This translates into CASSLQGQGSTDTQYF.

The rearrangement uses TRBV27 and TRBJ2-7; 9 nucleotides line up with TRBD1. CDR3 length equals 15 residues. In germline, CDR1 is MNHEY, CDR2 SMNVEV (reference sequence). With V trimmed by 5 bases and J by 7 bases, 12 bases remained unmatched. This CDR3 is CASSQIRDRALEQYF. The CDR3 DNA reads as TGTGCCAGCAGTCAAATCCGGGACAGGGCTTTAGAGCAGTACTTC.

This clone turned up a few times. The rearrangement joins TRBV7-3 to TRBJ1-1; 8 bases match TRBD1. The CDR3 spans 14 residues. J gave up 0 bases and V 3 bases, and 0 bases lay outside the gene matches. Germline values: CDR1 SGHTA, CDR2 FQGTGA. The chain's CDR3 is CASSLTGVNTEAFF. The DNA of the CDR3 is TGTGCCAGCAGCTTGACAGGGGTGAACACTGAAGCTTTCTTT.